The clone carrying this T cell receptor beta chain occurred a few times. Regions amplified from RNA transcripts were the TCR beta CDR3 regions. HTBI primers were the set used in a first-round RT-PCR of the TCR CDR3. MiXCR, run by TCRdb on the multiplex PCR reads, gives a single entry per CDR3 protein. The repertoire holds about 360,000 distinct CDR3 sequences, with 13% as singletons. Stable Graves' hyperthyroidism meant no ophthalmopathy progression within 18 months. Uncontrolled infection, other autoimmune disease, pregnancy or lactation excluded patients. For the diagnoses, clinical symptoms, serum thyroxine and TRAb, thyroid ultrasound and orbital computed tomography were used. The CDR3 totals 14 residues. The junction had 7 bases not matched to a gene; V was cut back by 3 bases and J by 8 bases. Germline assignment: CDR1 SGHNT and CDR2 YYREEE (reference sequence). The entry originates in a study of T cells in Graves' hyperthyroidism and ophthalmopathy.

This sequence was found in a woman younger than 30 with Graves' hyperthyroidism. This rearrangement joins TRBV5-4 to TRBJ2-1; TRBD1 matches at 8 bases. The sequencing sample was made of blood. CDR3 DNA sequence: TGTGCCAGCAGCTCGCAGGGGGCAGTCGATGAGCAGTTCTTC. This encodes CASSSQGAVDEQFF.